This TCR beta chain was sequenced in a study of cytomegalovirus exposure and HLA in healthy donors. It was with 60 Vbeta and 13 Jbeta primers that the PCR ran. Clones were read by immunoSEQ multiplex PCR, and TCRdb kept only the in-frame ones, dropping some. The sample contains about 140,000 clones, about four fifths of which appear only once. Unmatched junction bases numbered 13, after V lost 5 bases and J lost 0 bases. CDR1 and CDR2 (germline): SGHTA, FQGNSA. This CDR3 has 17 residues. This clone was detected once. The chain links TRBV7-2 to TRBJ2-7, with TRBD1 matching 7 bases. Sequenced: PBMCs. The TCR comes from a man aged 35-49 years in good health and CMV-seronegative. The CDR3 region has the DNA TGTGCCAGCAGCGGGACAGTCCGGCGGTCGGGCTCCTACGAGCAGTACTTC. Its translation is CASSGTVRRSGSYEQYF.